These T cell receptor beta chains were read from a single sample in a study of blood T cell repertoires in COVID-19. The assay was immunoSEQ multiplex PCR, and TCRdb's table has in-frame clones only and misses some. Here the sample spans approximately 62,000 clones, 80% to 90% being singletons. Sequenced input: peripheral blood. These receptors were collected from a human donor with active COVID-19. The donor label of this sample is uncertain. Both conserved end residues are part of each CDR3. Each record gives: D gene, V gene, CDR3 length, clone size, J gene, CDR3 DNA, CDR3 protein. A D gene is named only where the DNA matches it firmly. Size is stated for part of the rows, as once, few or many counts, or as a class when the clone is expanded.

-	TRBV5-1	11	-	TRBJ2-7	TGCGCCAGCAGCTCAACCTACGAGCAGTACTTC	CASSSTYEQYF
-	TRBV7-3	15	-	TRBJ2-1	TGTGCCAGCAGCCCCCAGCCCGTATCGGGCAATGAGCAGTTCTTC	CASSPQPVSGNEQFF
TRBD1	TRBV19	15	-	TRBJ2-3	TGTGCCAGTAGTATGGGGACAGGGGTGACAGATACGCAGTATTTT	CASSMGTGVTDTQYF
TRBD2	TRBV19	14	-	TRBJ2-1	TGTGCCAGCCGCCGGGACTACCCAATGGATGAGCAGTTCTTC	CASRRDYPMDEQFF
TRBD2	TRBV3-1/TRBV3-2	17	-	TRBJ2-5	TGTGCCAGCAGCCAAGATCTGATAGCGGGAGGGGGAGAGACCCAGTACTTC	CASSQDLIAGGGETQYF
-	TRBV5-8	14	-	TRBJ1-2	TGTGCCAGCCGGCAAGGACTTTCCCACTATGGCTACACCTTC	CASRQGLSHYGYTF
-	TRBV3-1/TRBV3-2	16	once	TRBJ1-2	TGTGCCAGCAGCCAAGTCCCCCAGGGAGGTAACTATGGCTACACCTTC	CASSQVPQGGNYGYTF
-	TRBV5-4	15	-	TRBJ2-3	TGTGCCAGCAGCTTGTACGGGACTGGTACAGATACGCAGTATTTT	CASSLYGTGTDTQYF
TRBD1	TRBV6-5	15	-	TRBJ2-2	TGTGCCAGCAGGGGGACAGGACGCAACACCGGGGAGCTGTTTTTT	CASRGTGRNTGELFF
-	TRBV4-2	17	-	TRBJ2-4	TGTGCCAGCAGCCCAAGTGAAACAGGGATTGCCAAAAACATTCAGTACTTC	CASSPSETGIAKNIQYF